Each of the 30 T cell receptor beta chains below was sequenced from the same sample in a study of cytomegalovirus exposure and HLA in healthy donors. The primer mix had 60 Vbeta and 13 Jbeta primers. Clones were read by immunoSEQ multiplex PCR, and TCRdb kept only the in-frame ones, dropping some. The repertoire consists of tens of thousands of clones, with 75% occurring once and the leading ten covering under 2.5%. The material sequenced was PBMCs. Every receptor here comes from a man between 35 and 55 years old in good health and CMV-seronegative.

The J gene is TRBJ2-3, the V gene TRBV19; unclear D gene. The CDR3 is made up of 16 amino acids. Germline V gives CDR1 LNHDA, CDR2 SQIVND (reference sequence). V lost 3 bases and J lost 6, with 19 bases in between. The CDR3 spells CASSIKARGSLDTQYF. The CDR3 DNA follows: TGTGCCAGTAGTATTAAGGCCCGAGGTAGTCTCGATACGCAGTATTTT. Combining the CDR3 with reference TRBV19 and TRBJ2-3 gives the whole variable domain DGGITQSPKYLFRKEGQNVTLSCEQNLNHDAMYWYRQDPGQGLRLIYYSQIVNDFQKGDIAEGYSVSREKKESFPLTVTSAQKNPTAFYLCASSIKARGSLDTQYFGPGTRLTVL.

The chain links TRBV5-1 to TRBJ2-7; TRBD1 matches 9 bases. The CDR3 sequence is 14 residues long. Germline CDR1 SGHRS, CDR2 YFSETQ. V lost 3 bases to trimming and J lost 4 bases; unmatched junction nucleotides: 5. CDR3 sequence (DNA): TGCGCCAGCAGCTCCGGGACAGGGCGATACGAGCAGTACTTC. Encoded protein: CASSSGTGRYEQYF. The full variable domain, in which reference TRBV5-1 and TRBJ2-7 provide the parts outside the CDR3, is KAGVTQTPRYLIKTRGQQVTLSCSPISGHRSVSWYQQTPGQGLQFLFEYFSETQRNKGNFPGRFSGRQFSNSRSEMNVSTLELGDSALYLCASSSGTGRYEQYFGPGTRLTVT.

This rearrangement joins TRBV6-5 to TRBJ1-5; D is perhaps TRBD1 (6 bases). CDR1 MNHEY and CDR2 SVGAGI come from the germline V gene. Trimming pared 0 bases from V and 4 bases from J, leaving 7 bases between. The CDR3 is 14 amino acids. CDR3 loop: CASSYSQGNQPQHF. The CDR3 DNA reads TGTGCCAGCAGTTACTCCCAGGGGAATCAGCCCCAGCATTTT.

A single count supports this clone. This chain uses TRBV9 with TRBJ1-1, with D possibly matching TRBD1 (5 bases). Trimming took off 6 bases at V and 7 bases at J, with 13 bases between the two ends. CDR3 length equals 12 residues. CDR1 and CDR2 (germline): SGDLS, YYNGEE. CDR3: CASNRGGVEAFF. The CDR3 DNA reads TGTGCCAGCAACCGCGGGGGGGTTGAAGCTTTCTTT.

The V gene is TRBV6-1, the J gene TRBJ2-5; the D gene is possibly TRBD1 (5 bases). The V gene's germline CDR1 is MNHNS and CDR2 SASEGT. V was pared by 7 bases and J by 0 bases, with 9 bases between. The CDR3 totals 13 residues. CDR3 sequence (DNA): TGTGCCAGCATTCTGACAGACCAAGAGACCCAGTACTTC. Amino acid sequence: CASILTDQETQYF.

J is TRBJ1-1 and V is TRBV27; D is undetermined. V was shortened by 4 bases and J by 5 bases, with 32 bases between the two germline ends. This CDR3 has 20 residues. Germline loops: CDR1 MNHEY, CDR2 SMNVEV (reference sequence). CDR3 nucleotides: TGTGCCAGCAGTTCTAGCCTAGTCCCGTTCGCCCCCTCATCGGGGACTGAAGCTTTCTTT. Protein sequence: CASSSSLVPFAPSSGTEAFF.

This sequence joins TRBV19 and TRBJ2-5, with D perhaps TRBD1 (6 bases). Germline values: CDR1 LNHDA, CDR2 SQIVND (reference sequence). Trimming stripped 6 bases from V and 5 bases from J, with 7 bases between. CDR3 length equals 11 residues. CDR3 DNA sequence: TGTGCCAGTAGCCAGGGGGAGACCCAGTACTTC. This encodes CASSQGETQYF. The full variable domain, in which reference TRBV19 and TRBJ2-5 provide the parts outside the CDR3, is DGGITQSPKYLFRKEGQNVTLSCEQNLNHDAMYWYRQDPGQGLRLIYYSQIVNDFQKGDIAEGYSVSREKKESFPLTVTSAQKNPTAFYLCASSQGETQYFGPGTRLLVL.

The CDR3 coding sequence is TGTGCCGGAGTAATACAGGGGCGAGATAACTATGGCTACACCTTC. Translation gives CAGVIQGRDNYGYTF. V gene TRBV5-4 combines with J gene TRBJ1-2; 7 nucleotides match TRBD1. Germline CDR1 and CDR2: SGHNT and YYREEE (reference sequence). V lost 10 bases to trimming and J lost 1 base; unmatched junction nucleotides: 13. This CDR3 has 15 residues.

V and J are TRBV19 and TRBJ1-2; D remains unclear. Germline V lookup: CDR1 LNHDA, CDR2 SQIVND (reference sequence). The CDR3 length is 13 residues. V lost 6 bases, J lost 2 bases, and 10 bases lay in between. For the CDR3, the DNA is TGTGCCAGTAGCGTAGGAGGAAACTATGGCTACACCTTC. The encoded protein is CASSVGGNYGYTF.

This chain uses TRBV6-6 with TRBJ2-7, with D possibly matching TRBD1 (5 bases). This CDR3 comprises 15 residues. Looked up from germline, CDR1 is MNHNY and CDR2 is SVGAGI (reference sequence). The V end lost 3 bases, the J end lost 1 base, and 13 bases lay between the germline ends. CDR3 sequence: CASSYMAGISYEQYF. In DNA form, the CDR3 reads TGTGCCAGCAGTTATATGGCAGGGATATCCTACGAGCAGTACTTC.

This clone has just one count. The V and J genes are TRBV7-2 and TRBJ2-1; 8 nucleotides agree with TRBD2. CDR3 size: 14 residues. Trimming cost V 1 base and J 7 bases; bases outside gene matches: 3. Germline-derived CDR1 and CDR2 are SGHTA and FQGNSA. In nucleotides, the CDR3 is TGTGCCAGCAGCTTAGATGGGACTAGGAATGAGCAGTTCTTC. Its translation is CASSLDGTRNEQFF.

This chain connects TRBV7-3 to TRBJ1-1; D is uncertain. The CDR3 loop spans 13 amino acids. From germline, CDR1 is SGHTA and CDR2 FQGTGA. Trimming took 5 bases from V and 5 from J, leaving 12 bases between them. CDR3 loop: CASSAGGSTEAFF. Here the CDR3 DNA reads TGTGCCAGCAGCGCTGGAGGGTCTACTGAAGCTTTCTTT.

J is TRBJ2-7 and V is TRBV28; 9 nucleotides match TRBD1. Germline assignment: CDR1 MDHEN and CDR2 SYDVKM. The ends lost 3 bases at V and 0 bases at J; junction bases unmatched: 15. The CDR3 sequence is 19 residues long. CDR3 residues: CASSFLGIRDRDSSYEQYF. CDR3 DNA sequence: TGTGCCAGCAGTTTCCTCGGGATCCGGGACAGGGACTCCTCCTACGAGCAGTACTTC.

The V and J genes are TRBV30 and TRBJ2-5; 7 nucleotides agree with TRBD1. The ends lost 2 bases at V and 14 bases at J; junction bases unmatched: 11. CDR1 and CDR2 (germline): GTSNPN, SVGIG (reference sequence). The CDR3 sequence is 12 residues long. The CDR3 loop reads CAWSPTSGTAYF. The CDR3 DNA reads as TGTGCCTGGAGTCCGACCTCCGGGACAGCTTACTTC. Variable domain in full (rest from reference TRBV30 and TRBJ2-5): SQTIHQWPATLVQPVGSPLSLECTVEGTSNPNLYWYRQAAGRGLQLLFYSVGIGQISSEVPQNLSASRPQDRQFILSSKKLLLSDSGFYLCAWSPTSGTAYFGPGTRLLVL.

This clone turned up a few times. The CDR3 reads CASSSGGFMGGTEAFF. CDR3 DNA sequence: TGTGCCAGTAGCTCAGGGGGCTTCATGGGGGGAACTGAAGCTTTCTTT. The V and J genes are TRBV19 and TRBJ1-1; TRBD1 matches at 8 bases. Germline assignment: CDR1 LNHDA and CDR2 SQIVND (reference sequence). The CDR3 runs to 16 residues. Unmatched junction bases numbered 14, after V lost 6 bases and J lost 5 bases.

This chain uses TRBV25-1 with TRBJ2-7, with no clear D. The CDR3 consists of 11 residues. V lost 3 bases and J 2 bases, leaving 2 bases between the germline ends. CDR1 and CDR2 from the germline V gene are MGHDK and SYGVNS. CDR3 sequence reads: CASSDAYEQYF. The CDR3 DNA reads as TGTGCCAGCAGTGACGCCTACGAGCAGTACTTC.

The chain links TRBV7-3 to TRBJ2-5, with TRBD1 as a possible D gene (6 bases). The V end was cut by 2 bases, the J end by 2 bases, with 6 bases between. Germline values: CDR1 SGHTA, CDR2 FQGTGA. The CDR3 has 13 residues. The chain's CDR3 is CASSLQGQETQYF. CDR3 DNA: TGTGCCAGCAGCTTACAGGGGCAAGAGACCCAGTACTTC.

The CDR3 here is CAWTVHTGGSYNSPLHF. The CDR3 nucleotides read TGTGCCTGGACCGTACATACAGGGGGCTCCTATAATTCACCCCTCCACTTT. This chain uses TRBV30 with TRBJ1-6; 8 bases agree with TRBD1. The V gene's germline CDR1 is GTSNPN and CDR2 SVGIG (reference sequence). The CDR3 loop spans 17 amino acids. V dropped 4 bases and J dropped 0; count of bases not matched to a gene: 8.

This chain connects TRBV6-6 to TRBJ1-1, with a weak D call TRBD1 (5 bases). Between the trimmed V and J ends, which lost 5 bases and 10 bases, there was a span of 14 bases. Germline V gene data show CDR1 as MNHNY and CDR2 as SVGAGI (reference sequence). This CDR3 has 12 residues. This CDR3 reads CASSPLGGGAFF. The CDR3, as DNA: TGTGCCAGCAGTCCCCTAGGCGGGGGAGCTTTCTTT.

The CDR3 reads CASSLGRADYGYTF. The CDR3 region has the DNA TGTGCCAGCAGCTTAGGCAGGGCGGACTATGGCTACACCTTC. The chain carries TRBV7-2 and TRBJ1-2; maybe TRBD1 (5 bases). Germline V gene sequence: CDR1 SGHTA, CDR2 FQGNSA. The V gene lost 1 base and the J gene lost 3 bases, with 9 bases spanning the gap. The CDR3 consists of 14 residues.

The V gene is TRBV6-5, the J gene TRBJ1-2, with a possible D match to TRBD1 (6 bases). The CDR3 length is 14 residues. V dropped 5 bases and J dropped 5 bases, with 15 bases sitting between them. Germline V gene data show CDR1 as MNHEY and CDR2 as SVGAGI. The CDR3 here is CASSPEQGIYGYTF. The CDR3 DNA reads TGTGCCAGCAGTCCCGAGCAGGGGATTTATGGCTACACCTTC.

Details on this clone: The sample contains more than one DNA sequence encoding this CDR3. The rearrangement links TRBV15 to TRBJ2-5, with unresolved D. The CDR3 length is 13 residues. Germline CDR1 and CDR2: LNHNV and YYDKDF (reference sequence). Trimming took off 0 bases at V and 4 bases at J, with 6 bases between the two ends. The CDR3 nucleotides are TGTGCCACCAGCAGAGATGGAGTAGAGACCCAGTACTTC. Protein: CATSRDGVETQYF.

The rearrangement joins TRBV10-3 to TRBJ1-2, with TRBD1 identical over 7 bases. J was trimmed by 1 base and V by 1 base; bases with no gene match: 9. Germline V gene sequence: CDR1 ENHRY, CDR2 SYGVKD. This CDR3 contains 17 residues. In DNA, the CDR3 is TGTGCCATCAGTGAGTGGTTGACAGGGAAAGATAACTATGGCTACACCTTC. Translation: CAISEWLTGKDNYGYTF.

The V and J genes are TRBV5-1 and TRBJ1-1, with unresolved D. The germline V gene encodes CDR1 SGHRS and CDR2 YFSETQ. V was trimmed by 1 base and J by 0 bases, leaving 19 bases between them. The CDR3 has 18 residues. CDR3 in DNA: TGCGCCAGCAGCTTGACGTTCTTATCGGGGAGGCTGAACACTGAAGCTTTCTTT. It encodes CASSLTFLSGRLNTEAFF.

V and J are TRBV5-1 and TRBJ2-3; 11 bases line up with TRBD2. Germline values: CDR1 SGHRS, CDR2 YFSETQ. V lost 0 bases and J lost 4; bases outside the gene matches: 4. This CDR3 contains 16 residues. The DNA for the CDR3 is TGCGCCAGCAGCTTGGCCCTAGCGGGGGGATCAGATACGCAGTATTTT. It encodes CASSLALAGGSDTQYF.

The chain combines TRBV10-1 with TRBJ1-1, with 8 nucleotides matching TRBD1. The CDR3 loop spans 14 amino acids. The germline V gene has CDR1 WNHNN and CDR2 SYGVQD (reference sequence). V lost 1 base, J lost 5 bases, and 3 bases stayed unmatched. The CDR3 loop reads CASSEFTGGTEAFF. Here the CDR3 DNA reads TGCGCCAGCAGTGAGTTTACAGGGGGGACTGAAGCTTTCTTT.

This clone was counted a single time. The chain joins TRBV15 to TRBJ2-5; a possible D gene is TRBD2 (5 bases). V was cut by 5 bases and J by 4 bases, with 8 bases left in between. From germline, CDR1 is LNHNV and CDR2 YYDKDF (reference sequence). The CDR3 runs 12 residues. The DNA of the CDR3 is TGTGCCACCAGCCTAGAGGGAGAGACCCAGTACTTC. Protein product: CATSLEGETQYF.

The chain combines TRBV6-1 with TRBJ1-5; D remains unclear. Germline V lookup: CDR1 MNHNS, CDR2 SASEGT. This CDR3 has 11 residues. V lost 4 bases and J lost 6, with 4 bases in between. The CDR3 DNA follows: TGTGCCAGCAGTGGCGCTCAGCCCCAGCATTTT. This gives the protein CASSGAQPQHF.

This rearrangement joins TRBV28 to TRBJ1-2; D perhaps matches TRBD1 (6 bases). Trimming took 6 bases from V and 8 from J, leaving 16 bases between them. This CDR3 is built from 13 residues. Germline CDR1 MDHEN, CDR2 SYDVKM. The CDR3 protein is CASSPGGAGGYTF. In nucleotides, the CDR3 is TGTGCCAGCAGCCCTGGGGGCGCAGGAGGCTACACCTTC.

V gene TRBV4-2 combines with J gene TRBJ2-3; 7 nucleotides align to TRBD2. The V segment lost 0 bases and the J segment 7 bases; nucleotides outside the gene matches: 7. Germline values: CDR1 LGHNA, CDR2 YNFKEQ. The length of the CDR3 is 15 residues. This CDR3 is CASSQDVAGGYTQYF. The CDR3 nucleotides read TGTGCCAGCAGCCAAGATGTAGCGGGTGGCTATACGCAGTATTTT.